These T cell receptor beta chains were read from a single sample in a study of cytomegalovirus exposure and HLA in healthy donors. Assay used: immunoSEQ multiplex PCR; TCRdb lists only in-frame clones, some missing. The table has under 150,000 clones, 88% seen once. The sample was PBMCs. These receptors originate from a woman between 18 and 29 years old in good health and CMV-seropositive. Both conserved end residues are part of each CDR3. D genes are given only for firm matches. The size field is filled for only some rows; it gives once, few, many or a size class.

cdr3_aa: CASSLNGGRGTGIYEQYF; cdr3_nt: TGTGCCAGCAGCTTAAATGGGGGAAGAGGGACAGGGATCTACGAGCAGTACTTC; v_call: TRBV7-2; d_call: TRBD1; cdr3_length: 18; j_call: TRBJ2-7; clone_size: -
cdr3_aa: CASSEGQGNTEAFF; cdr3_nt: TGCGCCAGCAGTGAGGGGCAGGGAAACACTGAAGCTTTCTTT; v_call: TRBV10-2; d_call: -; cdr3_length: 14; j_call: TRBJ1-1; clone_size: -
cdr3_aa: CASWLAGGGEQFF; cdr3_nt: TGTGCCAGCTGGCTAGCGGGAGGGGGGGAGCAGTTCTTC; v_call: TRBV7-2; d_call: TRBD2; cdr3_length: 13; j_call: TRBJ2-1; clone_size: -
cdr3_aa: CASSYGGGSYNEQFF; cdr3_nt: TGTGCCAGCAGTTACGGCGGGGGATCCTACAATGAGCAGTTCTTC; v_call: TRBV6-5; d_call: TRBD2; cdr3_length: 15; j_call: TRBJ2-1; clone_size: -
cdr3_aa: CASLGQGAFIQYF; cdr3_nt: TGTGCCAGCCTGGGACAGGGGGCGTTCATTCAGTACTTC; v_call: TRBV2; d_call: TRBD1; cdr3_length: 13; j_call: TRBJ2-4; clone_size: -
cdr3_aa: CASSVGPPGRESHEQYF; cdr3_nt: TGTGCCAGCAGCGTAGGGCCCCCTGGGCGGGAAAGTCACGAGCAGTACTTC; v_call: TRBV9; d_call: -; cdr3_length: 17; j_call: TRBJ2-7; clone_size: -
cdr3_aa: CASSQAGLHNYGYTF; cdr3_nt: TGCGCCAGCAGCCAAGCAGGGCTCCATAACTATGGCTACACCTTC; v_call: TRBV4-1; d_call: -; cdr3_length: 15; j_call: TRBJ1-2; clone_size: once
cdr3_aa: CASRLDRNQPQHF; cdr3_nt: TGTGCCAGCAGATTGGACAGGAATCAGCCCCAGCATTTT; v_call: TRBV6-1; d_call: TRBD1; cdr3_length: 13; j_call: TRBJ1-5; clone_size: -
cdr3_aa: CASSIDRGYEQYF; cdr3_nt: TGTGCCAGCAGTATTGACAGGGGCTACGAGCAGTACTTC; v_call: TRBV6-5; d_call: TRBD1; cdr3_length: 13; j_call: TRBJ2-7; clone_size: few
cdr3_aa: CASSDLRLAGKETQYF; cdr3_nt: TGTGCCAGCAGTGACCTCCGGCTAGCGGGAAAAGAGACCCAGTACTTC; v_call: TRBV25-1; d_call: TRBD2; cdr3_length: 16; j_call: TRBJ2-5; clone_size: -
cdr3_aa: CASRQLTSGSYEQYF; cdr3_nt: TGTGCCAGCAGGCAGCTAACTAGCGGCTCCTACGAGCAGTACTTC; v_call: TRBV27; d_call: TRBD2; cdr3_length: 15; j_call: TRBJ2-7; clone_size: -
cdr3_aa: CASSLGGTYGYTF; cdr3_nt: TGTGCCAGCAGCTTAGGAGGAACCTATGGCTACACCTTC; v_call: TRBV11-2; d_call: -; cdr3_length: 13; j_call: TRBJ1-2; clone_size: few
cdr3_aa: CASGWREVNNEQFF; cdr3_nt: TGTGCTAGTGGTTGGAGGGAGGTGAACAATGAGCAGTTCTTC; v_call: TRBV12-5; d_call: -; cdr3_length: 14; j_call: TRBJ2-1; clone_size: few
cdr3_aa: CASSVDQRETQYF; cdr3_nt: TGTGCCAGCTCAGTCGACCAGAGGGAGACCCAGTACTTC; v_call: TRBV18; d_call: -; cdr3_length: 13; j_call: TRBJ2-5; clone_size: once
cdr3_aa: CASNIGGITEAFF; cdr3_nt: TGTGCCAGCAATATAGGGGGTATAACTGAAGCTTTCTTT; v_call: TRBV11-2; d_call: -; cdr3_length: 13; j_call: TRBJ1-1; clone_size: few
cdr3_aa: CASTSGVSQDTQYF; cdr3_nt: TGTGCCAGCACCTCCGGGGTCTCCCAGGATACGCAGTATTTT; v_call: TRBV27; d_call: -; cdr3_length: 14; j_call: TRBJ2-3; clone_size: -
cdr3_aa: CASSGPWQILDEQYF; cdr3_nt: TGTGCCAGCAGCGGCCCATGGCAGATTCTAGACGAGCAGTACTTC; v_call: TRBV11-3; d_call: -; cdr3_length: 15; j_call: TRBJ2-7; clone_size: -
cdr3_aa: CASSQRGLAGGTYNEQFF; cdr3_nt: TGTGCCAGCAGCCAAAGGGGACTAGCGGGAGGTACCTACAATGAGCAGTTCTTC; v_call: TRBV11-2; d_call: TRBD2; cdr3_length: 18; j_call: TRBJ2-1; clone_size: -
cdr3_aa: CASSQGWGHLNQPQHF; cdr3_nt: TGCGCCAGCAGCCAAGGCTGGGGACACCTCAATCAGCCCCAGCATTTT; v_call: TRBV4-1; d_call: -; cdr3_length: 16; j_call: TRBJ1-5; clone_size: -
cdr3_aa: CASIADSPSYEQYF; cdr3_nt: TGTGCCAGTATTGCGGACAGCCCGTCCTACGAGCAGTACTTC; v_call: TRBV6-1; d_call: -; cdr3_length: 14; j_call: TRBJ2-7; clone_size: -
cdr3_aa: CASRSGGGQPQHF; cdr3_nt: TGTGCCAGTCGGTCCGGGGGAGGTCAGCCCCAGCATTTT; v_call: TRBV19; d_call: -; cdr3_length: 13; j_call: TRBJ1-5; clone_size: -
cdr3_aa: CASRLVGFANTGELFF; cdr3_nt: TGCGCCAGCAGACTCGTGGGCTTCGCGAACACCGGGGAGCTGTTTTTT; v_call: TRBV4-1; d_call: -; cdr3_length: 16; j_call: TRBJ2-2; clone_size: -
cdr3_aa: CASSPSDSQETQYF; cdr3_nt: TGTGCCAGCAGCCCCAGTGACAGTCAAGAGACCCAGTACTTC; v_call: TRBV28; d_call: -; cdr3_length: 14; j_call: TRBJ2-5; clone_size: -
cdr3_aa: CASSEAVTGLFVAFF; cdr3_nt: TGTGCCAGCAGTGAAGCGGTGACAGGGCTGTTTGTTGCTTTCTTT; v_call: TRBV6-1; d_call: TRBD1; cdr3_length: 15; j_call: TRBJ1-1; clone_size: -
cdr3_aa: CASGPGQGQPQHF; cdr3_nt: TGTGCCAGTGGACCCGGACAGGGTCAGCCCCAGCATTTT; v_call: TRBV27; d_call: TRBD1; cdr3_length: 13; j_call: TRBJ1-5; clone_size: once